The 23 T cell receptor beta chains given below trace back to one sample, sequenced in a study of OX40 agonist ivuxolimab in advanced cancers. Here immunoSEQ multiplex PCR was the method, and the copy in TCRdb shows in-frame clones only, minus some. The sample carries tens of thousands of clones, roughly nine tenths recorded once. The sample was CD4+ or CD8+ T cells sorted from blood, taken in a trial of the OX40 agonist ivuxolimab. Every receptor here comes from an adult with an advanced solid tumor such as melanoma, head and neck, liver or kidney cancer.

The chain has TRBV27 and TRBJ1-5; weak D call: TRBD1 (6 bases). Deletions cut 2 bases from V and 3 bases from J, with 8 bases between. This CDR3 region has 14 residues. The germline gives CDR1 MNHEY, CDR2 SMNVEV (reference sequence). In nucleotides, the CDR3 is TGTGCCAGCAGTTTACGGGGGGCCAATCAGCCCCAGCATTTT. Encoded protein: CASSLRGANQPQHF.

This clone was observed a handful of times. The chain carries TRBV27 and TRBJ2-1; TRBD1 matches 7 bases. J lost 5 bases, V lost 2 bases, and 6 bases had no gene match. Germline-derived CDR1 and CDR2 are MNHEY and SMNVEV (reference sequence). CDR3 size: 15 residues. In DNA form, the CDR3 reads TGTGCCAGCAGTTTAAGGACAGGATTCGACAATGAGCAGTTCTTC. Translated, it gives CASSLRTGFDNEQFF.

The chain employs TRBV28 and TRBJ2-1; D gene ambiguous. V gave up 3 bases and J gave up 4 bases, with 16 bases separating them. The germline gives CDR1 MDHEN, CDR2 SYDVKM. The length of the CDR3 is 16 residues. The CDR3, as DNA: TGTGCCAGCAGTTTCCCACGGACCAGACGTTACAATGAGCAGTTCTTC. It encodes CASSFPRTRRYNEQFF.

The chain has TRBV6-4 and TRBJ2-2; 8 nucleotides agree with TRBD1. Germline assignment: CDR1 MRHNA and CDR2 SNTAGT. After removal of 2 bases from V and 5 bases from J, the junction contained 1 base not matched to a gene. The CDR3 contains 14 residues. CDR3 residues: CASSDTGGTGELFF. CDR3 coding DNA: TGTGCCAGCAGTGACACAGGGGGAACCGGGGAGCTGTTTTTT.

This sequence joins TRBV6-5 and TRBJ2-1; 7 bases match TRBD2. Germline V gives CDR1 MNHEY, CDR2 SVGAGI. The CDR3 loop spans 15 amino acids. J gave up 10 bases and V 11 bases, and 20 bases lay outside the gene matches. The CDR3, as DNA: TGTGCCTCCCAGAACCGGGACTACACGATAGGGGAGCAGTTCTTC. Translated, it gives CASQNRDYTIGEQFF.

The genes are TRBV28 and TRBJ2-7; TRBD2 aligns across 7 bases. The junction had 20 bases not matched to a gene; V was cut back by 4 bases and J by 2 bases. Germline V CDR1 and CDR2: MDHEN, SYDVKM. The CDR3 loop spans 19 amino acids. This chain's CDR3 is CASSSRGAGVESFPYEQYF. DNA of the CDR3: TGTGCCAGCAGTTCCAGAGGGGCGGGAGTAGAGAGCTTCCCCTACGAGCAGTACTTC.

The chain employs TRBV28 and TRBJ2-5, with a tentative D call TRBD2 (6 bases). CDR3 length: 15 amino acids. V lost 0 bases to trimming and J lost 2 bases, with 10 bases between them. Germline V gives CDR1 MDHEN, CDR2 SYDVKM. CDR3 nucleotides: TGTGCCAGCAGTTTATGGCCTAGCGCTCAAGAGACCCAGTACTTC. Its protein is CASSLWPSAQETQYF.

The chain couples TRBV5-1 to TRBJ2-7; D is unresolved. The V end was cut by 4 bases, the J end by 2 bases, with 13 bases between. The CDR3 totals 14 residues. Germline CDR1 and CDR2: SGHRS and YFSETQ. The CDR3 nucleotides are TGCGCCAGCAGCATTGGACCCGACGCCTACGAGCAGTACTTC. It encodes CASSIGPDAYEQYF.

This clone was recorded a few times. The chain joins TRBV6-4 to TRBJ2-1; 11 bases fit TRBD2. The CDR3 has 15 residues. Losses at the gene ends were 6 bases for V and 2 bases for J; bases not matched to a gene: 3. From germline, CDR1 is MRHNA and CDR2 SNTAGT. CDR3 residues: CASSQLAGAYNEQFF. The CDR3 DNA sequence: TGTGCCAGCAGCCAACTAGCGGGAGCCTACAATGAGCAGTTCTTC.

The chain employs TRBV7-2 and TRBJ2-5, with 7 nucleotides matching TRBD2. J gave up 0 bases and V 5 bases, and 6 bases lay outside the gene matches. This CDR3 spans 15 amino acids. Germline CDR1 and CDR2: SGHTA and FQGNSA. CDR3 residues: CASSPWEGNQETQYF. The CDR3 coding sequence is TGTGCCAGCAGCCCCTGGGAGGGGAACCAAGAGACCCAGTACTTC.

This clone appeared once. CDR3 in DNA: TGCGCCAGCAGCTTGGGACAGGCCTGGGAGCTGTTTTTT. Amino acids: CASSLGQAWELFF. The J gene is TRBJ2-2, the V gene TRBV5-1; D may be TRBD1 (6 bases). Germline-derived CDR1 and CDR2 are SGHRS and YFSETQ. The CDR3 is made up of 13 amino acids. The V gene lost 0 bases and the J gene lost 9 bases, with 9 bases spanning the gap.

J is TRBJ2-5 and V is TRBV5-6, with 7 bases fitting TRBD1. Germline V CDR1 and CDR2: SGHDT, YYEEEE. CDR3 length: 13 residues. The V segment lost 4 bases and the J segment 1 base; nucleotides outside the gene matches: 1. CDR3 in amino acids: CASSRDSQETQYF. For the CDR3, the DNA is TGTGCCAGCAGCAGGGACAGCCAAGAGACCCAGTACTTC.

The J gene is TRBJ2-3, the V gene TRBV19; TRBD2 might be the D (6 bases). V was clipped by 8 bases and J by 1 base, with 10 bases between them. Germline V gives CDR1 LNHDA, CDR2 SQIVND (reference sequence). The CDR3 runs 13 residues. The CDR3 sequence is CASWRGGTDTQYF. The DNA of the CDR3 is TGTGCCAGTTGGAGGGGCGGCACAGATACGCAGTATTTT.

The chain joins TRBV11-1 to TRBJ2-7; 8 nucleotides agree with TRBD1. J gave up 2 bases and V 5 bases, and 8 bases lay outside the gene matches. Germline V gene lookup returns CDR1 SGHAT and CDR2 FQDESV (reference sequence). The CDR3 covers 15 residues. Here the CDR3 reads CASSPRGTGTYEQYF. The DNA of the CDR3 is TGTGCCAGCAGCCCCAGAGGGACAGGAACCTACGAGCAGTACTTC.

The chain has TRBV6-6 and TRBJ2-7, with unresolved D. The V and J ends lost 4 bases and 2 bases respectively, with 15 bases between them. Germline CDR1 and CDR2: MNHNY and SVGAGI (reference sequence). This CDR3 is built from 15 residues. In nucleotides, the CDR3 is TGTGCCAGCAGTTCGGGCCCCCCCAGGACCTACGAGCAGTACTTC. It encodes CASSSGPPRTYEQYF.

The chain carries TRBV7-3 and TRBJ2-1; the match to TRBD1 covers 9 bases. CDR3 length: 15 residues. Germline V gives CDR1 SGHTA, CDR2 FQGTGA. V gave up 5 bases and J gave up 7 bases; unmatched junction bases: 9. The CDR3 protein is CASSESGQGGNEQFF. The CDR3 DNA reads as TGTGCCAGCAGCGAATCGGGACAGGGAGGAAATGAGCAGTTCTTC.

V gene TRBV5-1 combines with J gene TRBJ2-7; 13 nucleotides line up with TRBD2. The CDR3 has 16 residues. Germline V gene sequence: CDR1 SGHRS, CDR2 YFSETQ. V was pared by 4 bases and J by 0 bases, with 4 bases of the junction left unmatched. CDR3 protein: CASSQTSGRFSYEQYF. As DNA, the CDR3 is TGCGCCAGCAGCCAGACTAGCGGGAGGTTCTCCTACGAGCAGTACTTC.

V usage is TRBV10-2 and J usage is TRBJ2-1; D unclear. Trimming cost V 3 bases and J 0 bases, with 15 bases left between them. CDR1 is WSHSY, CDR2 SAAADI, per germline. The CDR3 loop spans 17 amino acids. CDR3 sequence reads: CASSDWAVGSSYNEQFF. CDR3 in DNA: TGCGCCAGCAGTGACTGGGCGGTGGGAAGCTCCTACAATGAGCAGTTCTTC.

The J gene is TRBJ1-5, the V gene TRBV28; D is undetermined. CDR1 is MDHEN and CDR2 is SYDVKM in the germline V gene. The CDR3 covers 10 residues. V was shortened by 7 bases and J by 3 bases, with 1 base between the two germline ends. DNA for the CDR3: TGTGCCAGCACCAATCAGCCCCAGCATTTT. This translates into CASTNQPQHF.

V is TRBV9 and J is TRBJ2-5, with TRBD1 matching over 9 bases. The CDR3 contains 12 residues. V was pared by 7 bases and J by 5 bases, with 3 bases of the junction left unmatched. In germline, CDR1 is SGDLS, CDR2 YYNGEE. The DNA of the CDR3 is TGTGCCAGCGAGGGGACAGGGGAGACCCAGTACTTC. This gives the protein CASEGTGETQYF.

CDR3 in DNA: TGTGCCAGCAGCCCCCCACAGGGTTTAGCTAACTATGGCTACACCTTC. This sequence encodes CASSPPQGLANYGYTF. The chain has TRBV13 and TRBJ1-2; maybe TRBD1 (6 bases). The germline gives CDR1 PRHDT, CDR2 FYEKMQ (reference sequence). The CDR3 is 16 residues long. Trimming cost V 5 bases and J 0 bases, with 16 bases left between them.

The V gene is TRBV28, the J gene TRBJ2-5; the match to TRBD2 covers 7 bases. Germline CDR1 MDHEN, CDR2 SYDVKM. This CDR3 is 15 amino acids long. J lost 0 bases, V lost 6 bases, and 7 bases had no gene match. The CDR3 DNA reads as TGTGCCAGCAGGGGAGGGAGGCGGTACCAAGAGACCCAGTACTTC. As protein: CASRGGRRYQETQYF.

This clone was seen just once. The gene calls are TRBV5-8 and TRBJ2-1; D perhaps matches TRBD1 (6 bases). V shed 3 bases and J shed 3 bases, with 16 bases lying between them. The germline gives CDR1 SGHTS, CDR2 YDEGEE. The CDR3 spans 16 residues. The CDR3 DNA reads as TGTGCCAGCAGCTCCAACGGCTGGGACAACTACAATGAGCAGTTCTTC. It codes for CASSSNGWDNYNEQFF.